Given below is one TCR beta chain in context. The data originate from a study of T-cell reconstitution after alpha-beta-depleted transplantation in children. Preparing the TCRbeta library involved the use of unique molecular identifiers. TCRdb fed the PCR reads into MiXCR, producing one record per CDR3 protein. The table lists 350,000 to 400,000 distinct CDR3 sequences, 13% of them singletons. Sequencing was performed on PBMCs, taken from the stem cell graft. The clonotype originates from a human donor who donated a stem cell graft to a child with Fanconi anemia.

This CDR3 is CASSWNLGQDGGTQYF. CDR3 bases: TGCGCCAGCAGCTGGAACCTCGGACAGGACGGGGGGACCCAGTACTTC. The chain joins TRBV5-1 to TRBJ2-5; maybe TRBD1 (7 bases). Germline assignment: CDR1 SGHRS and CDR2 YFSETQ. The length of the CDR3 is 16 residues. V was cut by 3 bases and J by 7 bases, with 22 bases left in between.